This is a list of T cell receptor beta chains from one sample in a study of vaccination and CD4 T cells after COVID-19. The antigens of these receptors remain unknown. MiXCR, applied by TCRdb to the PCR reads, yields one record per CDR3 protein. Seen here are about 7,400 distinct CDR3 sequences, about 53% observed once, and the top ten hold roughly 17%. Sequencing was performed on CD4+ T cells from blood, cultured in vitro. The receptors originated from a human donor in good health. The CDR3 runs from the conserved cysteine through the conserved F or W. A D gene is named only where the DNA matches it firmly. Clone sizes are given selectively: once, few, many, or a class where the clone is expanded.

clone_size	v_call	j_call	d_call	cdr3_nt	cdr3_aa
few	TRBV27	TRBJ1-6	TRBD1	TGTGCCAGCAGGCCCCCGGACAGGGGGTATAATTCACCCCTCCACTTT	CASRPPDRGYNSPLHF
NA	TRBV2	TRBJ2-7	NA	TGTGCCAGCAGTGAGGAAACCTCCTACGAGCAGTACTTC	CASSEETSYEQYF
NA	TRBV24-1	TRBJ2-5	NA	TGTGCCACCAGTGATTTAGGGATTCGAGAGACCCAGTACTTC	CATSDLGIRETQYF
NA	TRBV19	TRBJ2-5	TRBD1	TGTGCCAGTGGACCCGGGACAGGGAAAGGAGAGACCCAGTACTTC	CASGPGTGKGETQYF
NA	TRBV19	TRBJ2-6	NA	TGTGCCAGTAGTGGTTGGGGGGGCCGATCTGGGGCCAACGTCCTGACTTTC	CASSGWGGRSGANVLTF
once	TRBV28	TRBJ2-7	NA	TGTGCCAGCAGTCCCCCGCGCTACGAGCAGTACTTC	CASSPPRYEQYF
NA	TRBV5-1	TRBJ2-7	NA	TGCGCCAGCAGCTTCGGCCGGACATCCTACGAGCAGTACTTC	CASSFGRTSYEQYF
NA	TRBV7-2	TRBJ1-2	TRBD1	TGTGCCAGCAGCTTACGCAGGGGGGATGGCTACACCTTC	CASSLRRGDGYTF
NA	TRBV6-5	TRBJ2-4	NA	TGTGCCAGCAGTTCTCCGGGACCCCAAATTCAGTACTTC	CASSSPGPQIQYF
once	TRBV6-5	TRBJ2-1	TRBD2	TGTGCCAGCAGTTCTAGCGGGAGGGCCCCCAATGAGCAGTTCTTC	CASSSSGRAPNEQFF
NA	TRBV20-1	TRBJ1-1	NA	TGCAGTGCTGAGGGACCGGGGACTGAAGCTTTCTTT	CSAEGPGTEAFF
few	TRBV28	TRBJ1-5	NA	TGTGCCAGCAGTCCGGAGCCCGGGTTGGGTGGGTGGTCTAATCAGCCCCAGCATTTT	CASSPEPGLGGWSNQPQHF
few	TRBV7-2	TRBJ1-2	TRBD1	TGTGCCAGCAGCTTAGGACCGGGACAGGGCTATGGCTACACCTTC	CASSLGPGQGYGYTF
NA	TRBV7-6	TRBJ2-5	NA	TGTGCCAGCAGCCCTACGGGTGGGGGGATCGAGACCCAGTACTTC	CASSPTGGGIETQYF
few	TRBV5-1	TRBJ1-2	NA	TGCGCCAGCAGCTTTGAGGTATTAGGGGATGGCTACACCTTC	CASSFEVLGDGYTF
once	TRBV4-1	TRBJ1-4	NA	TGCGCCAGCAGCCAAGCTTTTGGGGATGAAAAACTGTTTTTT	CASSQAFGDEKLFF
few	TRBV2	TRBJ1-1	TRBD1	TGTGCCAGTGGGCGGCAGGGGGGTATGGCTTTCTTT	CASGRQGGMAFF
NA	TRBV20-1	TRBJ2-7	TRBD2	TGCAGTGCCAGCGGCGCCCAAACGGGACTAGCGGGAGTTTTCTCCTACGAGCAGTACTTC	CSASGAQTGLAGVFSYEQYF
NA	TRBV6-2/TRBV6-3	TRBJ1-1	TRBD1	TGTGCCAGCAGTACCCCACGGACAGGGCAATACACTGAAGCTTTCTTT	CASSTPRTGQYTEAFF
large	TRBV5-8	TRBJ2-5	NA	TGTGCCAGCAGCATGGGGTTGGGGTCCGACCAAGAGACCCAGTACTTC	CASSMGLGSDQETQYF
once	TRBV7-2	TRBJ2-2	TRBD2	TGTGCCAGCAGGGGCCCCCCCAGCGGGAGTACCGGGGAGCTGTTTTTT	CASRGPPSGSTGELFF
few	TRBV5-1	TRBJ1-1	NA	TGCGCCAGCAGCTTGGGGACAGAAGCTTTCTTT	CASSLGTEAFF
NA	TRBV7-9	TRBJ2-5	TRBD1	TGTGCCAGCAGAGAGACAGGGGACCAAGAGACCCAGTACTTC	CASRETGDQETQYF
NA	TRBV7-2	TRBJ1-3	NA	TGTGCCAGCAGCCGGGGCTGGAGCTCTGGAAACACCATATATTTT	CASSRGWSSGNTIYF
NA	TRBV20-1	TRBJ1-1	NA	TGCAGTGCTAAGGGTGATACTGAAGCTTTCTTT	CSAKGDTEAFF
medium-sized	TRBV5-1	TRBJ1-2	NA	TGCGCCAGCAGCGGTACAGGGAATTACTATGGCTACACCTTC	CASSGTGNYYGYTF
NA	TRBV20-1	TRBJ2-3	NA	TGCAGTGCTAGGGGGCGGGGCCCTGATACGCAGTATTTT	CSARGRGPDTQYF
NA	TRBV7-2	TRBJ2-7	NA	TGTGCCAGCAGCTTAGATACAGGGTCCTACGAGCAGTACTTC	CASSLDTGSYEQYF
NA	TRBV19	TRBJ2-3	TRBD2	TGTGCCACCGGCCCTCTGCGGGGGGGGGGGACAGATACGCAGTATTTT	CATGPLRGGGTDTQYF
few	TRBV12-3/TRBV12-4	TRBJ1-5	NA	TGTGCCAGCAGTTTCGGTCCGACCCAGCCCCAGCATTTT	CASSFGPTQPQHF
NA	TRBV6-1	TRBJ1-3	NA	TGTGCCAGCAGTGAAGGGAGTTACGCCATATATTTT	CASSEGSYAIYF
NA	TRBV7-9	TRBJ1-2	NA	TGTGCCAGCAGCTTCGAGGAGAACAGGGCCTTTATCTATGGCTACACCTTC	CASSFEENRAFIYGYTF
NA	TRBV24-1	TRBJ2-5	NA	TGTGCCACCAAGGCAGGGAGGCCCGAAGAGACCCAGTACTTC	CATKAGRPEETQYF
few	TRBV5-4	TRBJ2-5	NA	TGTGCCAGCACCCTTATAGAGTTCCAAGAGACCCAGTACTTC	CASTLIEFQETQYF
NA	TRBV7-8	TRBJ2-7	NA	TGTGCCAGCAGCTCCAGCAGAACCTCCTACGAGCAGTACTTC	CASSSSRTSYEQYF
NA	TRBV7-9	TRBJ1-2	NA	TGTGCCAGCAGCTTAGGGGGGATTGCCTACGGCTACACCTTC	CASSLGGIAYGYTF
NA	TRBV19	TRBJ1-5	TRBD1	TGTGCCAGTAGTCCACAGGGGGCGGGACAGCCCCAGCATTTT	CASSPQGAGQPQHF
once	TRBV20-1	TRBJ1-1	NA	TGCAGTGCTAGAGGGGTCCTCGGCGGGGGCTCGACCACTGAAGCTTTCTTT	CSARGVLGGGSTTEAFF
NA	TRBV5-4	TRBJ1-2	NA	TGTGCCAGCAGCTTGGCCTCAGCTAGTACCTATGGCTACACCTTC	CASSLASASTYGYTF
few	TRBV20-1	TRBJ2-2	NA	TGCAGCGCGGCAGGGGTAGGCACCGGGGAGCTGTTTTTT	CSAAGVGTGELFF
few	TRBV6-4	TRBJ1-6	NA	TGTGCCAGCAGCAGGACAGATAATTCACCCCTCCACTTT	CASSRTDNSPLHF
NA	TRBV11-2	TRBJ1-5	NA	TGTGCCAGCAGCTTAAGGGACCCCGGACAGCCCCAGCATTTT	CASSLRDPGQPQHF
NA	TRBV20-1	TRBJ2-1	TRBD2	TGCAGTGCTAGAGATAGCGGCGGACTAGCGGGGGGGCGCTCCTACAATGAGCAGTTCTTC	CSARDSGGLAGGRSYNEQFF
NA	TRBV19	TRBJ1-2	NA	TGTGCCAGTAGTATCCCAGGGACCTATGGCTACACCTTC	CASSIPGTYGYTF
NA	TRBV12-3/TRBV12-4	TRBJ2-5	TRBD1	TGTGCCAGCAGTTCGGGGCGACAGGGGGTGGGGGAGACCCAGTACTTC	CASSSGRQGVGETQYF
NA	TRBV20-1	TRBJ2-2	NA	TGCAGTGCTACAGGAGAGGGCACCGGGGAGCTGTTTTTT	CSATGEGTGELFF
NA	TRBV2	TRBJ1-2	NA	TGTGCCAGCACGTATTTGGCAGGCACTAACTATGGCTACACCTTC	CASTYLAGTNYGYTF